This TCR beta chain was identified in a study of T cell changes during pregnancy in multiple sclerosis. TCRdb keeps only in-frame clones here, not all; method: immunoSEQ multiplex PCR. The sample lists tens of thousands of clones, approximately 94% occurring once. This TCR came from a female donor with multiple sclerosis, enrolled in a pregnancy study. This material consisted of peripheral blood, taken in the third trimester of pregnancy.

DNA for the CDR3: TGTGCCAGTAGTATAGTGGATGGGACTAGCGGGACCTACGAGCAGTACTTC. Translated, it gives CASSIVDGTSGTYEQYF. The V gene is TRBV19, the J gene TRBJ2-7, with 13 positions matching TRBD2. Germline assignment: CDR1 LNHDA and CDR2 SQIVND (reference sequence). Losses at the gene ends were 1 base for V and 2 bases for J; bases not matched to a gene: 5. CDR3 length: 17 amino acids.